A single sample is the source of the 18 T cell receptor beta chains below, sequenced in a study of CXCR3-negative and CXCR3-positive naive CD8 T cells. UMI labels and 5' RACE were used to prepare the TRB cDNA libraries. Reanalyzing the 5' RACE reads, TCRdb keeps one entry per CDR3 protein, without DNA. The table lists approximately 8,800 distinct CDR3 sequences, with 1.5% to 2.5% in the top ten. Study-level results: CXCR3-positive naive cells carried more hydrophobic TRB CDR3s than CXCR3-negative ones.

The antigens of these receptors remain unknown. The sequencing sample was made of naive CXCR3+ CD8+ T cells from blood. The sample's subset: CD45RO-CCR7+CD27+CD95- naive CD8+ T cells expressing CXCR3 (TNR3+). The receptors were sampled from a human donor in good health. Some clones in this sample may be carry-over from other donors' samples.

This sequence joins TRBV29-1 and TRBJ1-2; absent DNA, TCRdb's TRBD1 call cannot be checked. CDR3 length: 14 residues. Germline values: CDR1 SQVTM, CDR2 ANQGSEA. The CDR3 here is CSVEPNILGDGYTF. Supplemented by reference TRBV29-1 and TRBJ1-2, the full variable domain reads SAVISQKPSRDICQRGTSLTIQCQVDSQVTMMFWYRQQPGQSLTLIATANQGSEATYESGFVIDKFPISRPNLTFSTLTVSNMSPEDSSIYLCSVEPNILGDGYTFGSGTRLTVV.

This CDR3 reads CSVELVNTEAFF. The V call is TRBV29-1, the J call TRBJ1-1. The germline V gene encodes CDR1 SQVTM and CDR2 ANQGSEA. The CDR3 totals 12 residues.

This chain links TRBV29-1 with TRBJ2-1; the TCRdb call, TRBD1, lacks DNA for checking. Germline CDR1 reads SQVTM; CDR2 reads ANQGSEA. The CDR3 is 15 residues long. CDR3 protein: CSVGRTGDSYNEQFF.

The chain couples TRBV29-1 to TRBJ2-1; the TCRdb call, TRBD1, lacks DNA for checking. The CDR3 covers 11 residues. CDR1 SQVTM and CDR2 ANQGSEA come from the germline V gene. CDR3 loop: CSVAGGDEQFF.

Measured by frequency, this clonotype is medium-sized. The chain links TRBV5-1 to TRBJ2-7; as DNA is missing, the TRBD1 call by TCRdb cannot be tested. In germline, CDR1 is SGHRS, CDR2 YFSETQ. CDR3 length equals 16 residues. The CDR3 sequence is CASSSTASSPPIGQYF.

The chain uses TRBV2 and TRBJ2-7; the D call of TRBD1 rests on TCRdb alone, since no DNA is present to check it. The V gene's germline CDR1 is SNHLY and CDR2 FYNNEI. The CDR3 extends over 15 amino acids. The CDR3 sequence: CASSEAPGTGYEQYF.

This clonotype is labeled medium-sized based on frequency. The rearrangement links TRBV14 to TRBJ2-7; TCRdb proposes TRBD1, but this gene call is untestable without DNA. The germline V gene encodes CDR1 SGHDN and CDR2 FVKESK. CDR3 length equals 14 residues. The CDR3 sequence: CASSQGAGGYEQYF.

The rearrangement joins TRBV11-3 to TRBJ2-7; TCRdb picks TRBD1, but there is no DNA to check that call. Germline CDR1 and CDR2: SGHNT and YENEEA. The CDR3 totals 15 residues. The CDR3 reads CASSASGTSPYEQYF.

Judged by frequency, this clonotype is medium-sized. The rearrangement joins TRBV7-2 to TRBJ1-2. The CDR3 extends over 16 amino acids. Germline V lookup: CDR1 SGHTA, CDR2 FQGNSA. The CDR3 sequence is CASSQETEGLDYGYTF.

This clonotype counts as medium-sized by frequency. The chain couples TRBV5-1 to TRBJ2-1; TCRdb returns TRBD2, unconfirmable since there is no DNA. This CDR3 comprises 16 residues. Germline CDR1 is SGHRS and CDR2 is YFSETQ. The CDR3 loop is CASSAPSRTSGFEQFF. The entire variable domain, with the rest obtained from reference TRBV5-1 and TRBJ2-1, is as follows: KAGVTQTPRYLIKTRGQQVTLSCSPISGHRSVSWYQQTPGQGLQFLFEYFSETQRNKGNFPGRFSGRQFSNSRSEMNVSTLELGDSALYLCASSAPSRTSGFEQFFGPGTRLTVL.

The rearrangement links TRBV20-1 to TRBJ2-1; without DNA, the TCRdb call of TRBD1 cannot be checked. The length of the CDR3 is 13 residues. CDR1 is DFQATT and CDR2 is SNEGSKA in the germline V gene (reference sequence). The CDR3 loop reads CSANDRLYNEQFF.

The rearrangement joins TRBV7-2 to TRBJ2-7; absent DNA, TCRdb's TRBD2 call cannot be checked. CDR3 size: 16 residues. Germline V gene sequence: CDR1 SGHTA, CDR2 FQGNSA. CDR3 region: CASSPWYAGLGYEQYF.

V is TRBV19 and J is TRBJ1-1; TCRdb calls TRBD1, which cannot be checked without DNA. This CDR3 is 14 amino acids long. Germline CDR1 LNHDA, CDR2 SQIVND (reference sequence). CDR3 sequence: CASRDRGRMVEAFF.

The chain employs TRBV29-1 and TRBJ2-2; TCRdb's D call, TRBD1, is unchecked because there is no DNA. The CDR3 is made up of 14 amino acids. The germline V gene encodes CDR1 SQVTM and CDR2 ANQGSEA. CDR3 in amino acids: CSVDRGDDTGELFF.

This clonotype is labeled medium-sized (0.01 to 0.1%) based on frequency. The J gene is TRBJ1-2, the V gene TRBV3-1. Per germline, CDR1 LGHDT and CDR2 YNNKEL (reference sequence). CDR3 length: 14 amino acids. CDR3 sequence: CASSQGGLNYGYTF.

The rearrangement links TRBV29-1 to TRBJ2-1. The V gene's germline CDR1 is SQVTM and CDR2 ANQGSEA. The CDR3 spans 14 residues. This chain's CDR3 is CSVEDDGSYNEQFF.

The genes are TRBV4-1 and TRBJ1-1. This CDR3 spans 15 amino acids. From germline, CDR1 is MGHRA and CDR2 YSYEKL. The chain's CDR3 is CASSQEVGMNTEAFF.

By frequency, this clonotype is medium-sized (0.01 to 0.1%). The chain has TRBV5-1 and TRBJ2-5; TCRdb lists TRBD2, though no DNA is available to test this call. The germline CDR1 and CDR2 sequences are SGHRS and YFSETQ. This CDR3 has 15 amino acids. The CDR3 sequence is CASSLETSGQETQYF.